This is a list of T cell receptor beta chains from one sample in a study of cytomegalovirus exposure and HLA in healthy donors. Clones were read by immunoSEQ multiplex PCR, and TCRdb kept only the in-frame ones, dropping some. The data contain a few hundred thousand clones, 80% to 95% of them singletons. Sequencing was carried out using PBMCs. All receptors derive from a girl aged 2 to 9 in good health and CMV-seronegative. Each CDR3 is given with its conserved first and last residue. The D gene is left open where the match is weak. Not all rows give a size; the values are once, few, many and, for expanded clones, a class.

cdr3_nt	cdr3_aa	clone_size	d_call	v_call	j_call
TGTGCCAGCAGTCCGGGACTAGCGGGCTTAAGCTCCTACGAGCAGTACTTC	CASSPGLAGLSSYEQYF	few	TRBD2	TRBV2	TRBJ2-7
TGTGCCAGCAGTAACAGGGGGCCGGGCAATCAGCCCCAGCATTTT	CASSNRGPGNQPQHF	.	TRBD1	TRBV6-1	TRBJ1-5
TGTGCCAGTAGTAGCGGACTGATTAGCAATCAGCCCCAGCATTTT	CASSSGLISNQPQHF	.	.	TRBV19	TRBJ1-5
TGTGCCAGCAGCCCAGGCCGGGAGCAGTACTTC	CASSPGREQYF	.	.	TRBV11-2	TRBJ2-7
TGTGCCAGCAGTTATCAGGGGCGAAGTACTGAAGCTTTCTTT	CASSYQGRSTEAFF	.	.	TRBV6-6	TRBJ1-1
TGTGCCACCAGCCCAAGCGGGGGGGGAACCTACGAGCAGTACTTC	CATSPSGGGTYEQYF	.	TRBD2	TRBV15	TRBJ2-7
TGTGCCAGCAGTCTGGCAGGGGCAACGGGAAACACCATATATTTT	CASSLAGATGNTIYF	.	.	TRBV5-4	TRBJ1-3
TGTGCCAGCAGCCAAGACCTGAGCTACCCCTCCTACAATGAGCAGTTCTTC	CASSQDLSYPSYNEQFF	.	.	TRBV14	TRBJ2-1
TGTGCCAGTAGTATGCAGCGGGCGGGGGGAGATACGCAGTATTTT	CASSMQRAGGDTQYF	.	TRBD2	TRBV19	TRBJ2-3
TGTGCCAGCAGCTTGGTGTCTAGCGATGAGCAGTTCTTC	CASSLVSSDEQFF	once	.	TRBV5-4	TRBJ2-1
TGCAGCGTTCAACCGGGGCTCGGGGGGACCCAGTACTTC	CSVQPGLGGTQYF	.	.	TRBV29-1	TRBJ2-5
TGTGCCAGCAGTGGACAGGGGCAGGGTGGCTACACCTTC	CASSGQGQGGYTF	.	TRBD1	TRBV6-5	TRBJ1-2
TGTGCCAGCAGCTCCCTACTGGGGCACTACGAGCAGTACTTC	CASSSLLGHYEQYF	.	.	TRBV7-9	TRBJ2-7
TGTGCCAGCAGCTCCTCCTCTGGAAACACCATATATTTT	CASSSSSGNTIYF	.	.	TRBV11-2	TRBJ1-3
TGCGCCAGCAGCTTAACTAGCGGCTACTACGAGCAGTACTTC	CASSLTSGYYEQYF	once	TRBD2	TRBV5-1	TRBJ2-7
TGTGCCAGCTCACAAGCTACACCTCCCTCCGGGGGAACCTACGAGCAGTACTTC	CASSQATPPSGGTYEQYF	.	.	TRBV18	TRBJ2-7
TGTGCCAGCAGCTCCGTAGCCGTCTTTAGCACAGATACGCAGTATTTT	CASSSVAVFSTDTQYF	.	.	TRBV7-9	TRBJ2-3
TGTGCCAGCAGTTGGGCAGGGGGCAGCTATGGCTACACCTTC	CASSWAGGSYGYTF	.	TRBD1	TRBV27	TRBJ1-2